This T cell receptor beta chain was retrieved from a study of breast tumors, draining lymph nodes, adjacent tissues. Study conclusions and caveats: Most tumor T cells seemingly derive from lymph node, then expand in tumor. Tumor repertoires ranked between lymph nodes and nontumor tissue in diversity, with V and J gene preferences. The lymph node origin of tumor T cells was framed as consistent with a hypothesis, not demonstrated. Luminal-like breast cancer showed significantly greater tumor-nontumor repertoire similarity than basal-like breast cancer did.

This clonotype was recorded at least ten times. Its cognate antigen is unknown. Axillary draining lymph nodes of breast cancer patients supplied the node samples. TCRdb called the multiplex PCR reads again in MiXCR, with one record for every CDR3 protein. The table has 150,000 to 200,000 distinct CDR3 sequences, approximately 33% seen once; the top ten hold approximately 4.2%. Between the trimmed V and J ends, which lost 3 bases and 8 bases, there was a span of 16 bases. In germline, CDR1 is SGHDN, CDR2 FVKESK. This CDR3 is built from 14 residues. The sample consisted of axillary lymph node tissue. This TCR derives from a female donor with breast cancer. Some clones in this sample may be carry-over from other donors' samples. This chain uses TRBV14 with TRBJ1-2, with a tentative D call TRBD1 (5 bases). CDR3 amino acids: CASSHLSQGNGYTF. The CDR3 nucleotides are TGTGCCAGCAGCCACCTTTCCCAGGGAAACGGCTACACCTTC.